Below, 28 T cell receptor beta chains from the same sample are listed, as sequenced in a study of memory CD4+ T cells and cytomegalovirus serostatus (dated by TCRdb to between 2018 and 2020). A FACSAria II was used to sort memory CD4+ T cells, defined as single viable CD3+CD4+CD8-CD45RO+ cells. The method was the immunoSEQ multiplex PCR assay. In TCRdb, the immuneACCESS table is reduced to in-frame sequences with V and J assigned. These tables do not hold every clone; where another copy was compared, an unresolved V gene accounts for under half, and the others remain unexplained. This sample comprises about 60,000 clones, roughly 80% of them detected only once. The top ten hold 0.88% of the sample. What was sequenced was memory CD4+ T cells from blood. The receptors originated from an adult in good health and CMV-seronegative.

Here the CDR3 reads CASVTNRFQPQHF. The CDR3 coding sequence is TGTGCCAGCGTGACGAACCGATTTCAGCCCCAGCATTTT. V is TRBV6-1 and J is TRBJ1-5; D not resolved. There are 13 residues in the CDR3. V lost 8 bases and J 6 bases, leaving 14 bases between the germline ends. Germline loops: CDR1 MNHNS, CDR2 SASEGT.

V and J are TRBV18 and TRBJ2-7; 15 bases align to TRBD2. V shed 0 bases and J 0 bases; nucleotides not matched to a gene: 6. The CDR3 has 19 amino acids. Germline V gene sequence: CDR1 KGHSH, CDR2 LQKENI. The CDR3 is CASSPPEGLAGGRSYEQYF. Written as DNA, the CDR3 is TGTGCCAGCTCACCACCGGAGGGACTAGCGGGGGGCCGCTCCTACGAGCAGTACTTC. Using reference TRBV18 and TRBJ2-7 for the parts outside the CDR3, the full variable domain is NAGVMQNPRHLVRRRGQEARLRCSPMKGHSHVYWYRQLPEEGLKFMVYLQKENIIDESGMPKERFSAEFPKEGPSILRIQQVVRGDSAAYFCASSPPEGLAGGRSYEQYFGPGTRLTVT.

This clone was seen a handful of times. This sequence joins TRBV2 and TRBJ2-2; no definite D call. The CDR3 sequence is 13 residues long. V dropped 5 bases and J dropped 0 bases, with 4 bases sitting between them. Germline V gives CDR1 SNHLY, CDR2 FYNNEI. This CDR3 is CASSYANTGELFF. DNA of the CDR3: TGTGCCAGCAGTTACGCGAACACCGGGGAGCTGTTTTTT. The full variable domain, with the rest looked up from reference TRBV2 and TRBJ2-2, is EPEVTQTPSHQVTQMGQEVILRCVPISNHLYFYWYRQILGQKVEFLVSFYNNEISEKSEIFDDQFSVERPDGSNFTLKIRSTKLEDSAMYFCASSYANTGELFFGEGSRLTVL.

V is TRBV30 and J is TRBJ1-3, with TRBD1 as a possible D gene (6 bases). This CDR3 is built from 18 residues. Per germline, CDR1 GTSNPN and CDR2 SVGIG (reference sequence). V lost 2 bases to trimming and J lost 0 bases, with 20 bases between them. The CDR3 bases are TGTGCCTGGAGTCCCGGGGGGGGACACCCGCTCTCTGGAAACACCATATATTTT. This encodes CAWSPGGGHPLSGNTIYF.

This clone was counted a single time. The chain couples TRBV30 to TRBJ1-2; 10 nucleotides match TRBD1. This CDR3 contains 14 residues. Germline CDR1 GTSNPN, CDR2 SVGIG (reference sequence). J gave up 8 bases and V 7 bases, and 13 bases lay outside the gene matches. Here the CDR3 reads CASSRGQGVGGYTF. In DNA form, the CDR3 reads TGTGCCTCCTCAAGAGGACAGGGGGTTGGCGGCTACACCTTC.

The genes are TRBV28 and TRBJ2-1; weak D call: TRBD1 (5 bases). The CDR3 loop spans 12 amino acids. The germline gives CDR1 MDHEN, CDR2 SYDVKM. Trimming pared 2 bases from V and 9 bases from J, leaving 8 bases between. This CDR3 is CASSLQGFEQFF. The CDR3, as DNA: TGTGCCAGCAGTTTACAGGGTTTTGAGCAGTTCTTC.

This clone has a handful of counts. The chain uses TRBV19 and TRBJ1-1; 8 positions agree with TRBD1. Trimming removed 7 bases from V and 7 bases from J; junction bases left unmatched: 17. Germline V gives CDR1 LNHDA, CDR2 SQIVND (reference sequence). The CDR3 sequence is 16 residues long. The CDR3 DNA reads TGTGCCAGTACTTATGGTCCCGCGAGACAGGGGCATGAAGCTTTCTTT. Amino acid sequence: CASTYGPARQGHEAFF. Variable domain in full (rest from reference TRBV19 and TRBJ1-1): DGGITQSPKYLFRKEGQNVTLSCEQNLNHDAMYWYRQDPGQGLRLIYYSQIVNDFQKGDIAEGYSVSREKKESFPLTVTSAQKNPTAFYLCASTYGPARQGHEAFFGQGTRLTVV.

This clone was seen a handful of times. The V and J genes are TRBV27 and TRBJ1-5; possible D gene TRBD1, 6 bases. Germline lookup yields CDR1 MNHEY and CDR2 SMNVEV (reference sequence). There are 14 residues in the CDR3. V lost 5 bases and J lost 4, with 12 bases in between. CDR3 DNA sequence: TGTGCCAGCAGTAACAGCAGGGGTAATCAGCCCCAGCATTTT. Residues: CASSNSRGNQPQHF.

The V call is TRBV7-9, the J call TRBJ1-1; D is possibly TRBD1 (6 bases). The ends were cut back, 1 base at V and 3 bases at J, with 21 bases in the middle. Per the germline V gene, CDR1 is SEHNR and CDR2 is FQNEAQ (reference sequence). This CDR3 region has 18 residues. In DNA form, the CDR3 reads TGTGCCAGCAGCTTAGGAGTCGGGGGGCGACGGGGGGACACTGAAGCTTTCTTT. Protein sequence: CASSLGVGGRRGDTEAFF.

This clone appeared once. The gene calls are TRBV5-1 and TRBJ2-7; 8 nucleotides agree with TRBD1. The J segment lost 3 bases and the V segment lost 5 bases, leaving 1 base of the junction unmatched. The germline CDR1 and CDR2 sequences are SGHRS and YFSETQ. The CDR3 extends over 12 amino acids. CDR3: CASSDRGYEQYF. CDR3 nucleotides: TGCGCCAGCAGTGACAGGGGCTACGAGCAGTACTTC.

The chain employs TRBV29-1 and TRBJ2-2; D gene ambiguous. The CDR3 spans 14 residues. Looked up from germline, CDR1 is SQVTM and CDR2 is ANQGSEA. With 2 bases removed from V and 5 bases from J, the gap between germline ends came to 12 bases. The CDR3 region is CSVEISPGTGELFF. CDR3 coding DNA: TGCAGCGTTGAAATTAGTCCTGGGACCGGGGAGCTGTTTTTT.

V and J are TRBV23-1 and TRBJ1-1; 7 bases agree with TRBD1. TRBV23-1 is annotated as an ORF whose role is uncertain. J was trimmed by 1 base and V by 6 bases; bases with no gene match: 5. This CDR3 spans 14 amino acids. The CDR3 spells CASRFRGENTEAFF. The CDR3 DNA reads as TGCGCCAGCAGATTCAGGGGGGAGAACACTGAAGCTTTCTTT.

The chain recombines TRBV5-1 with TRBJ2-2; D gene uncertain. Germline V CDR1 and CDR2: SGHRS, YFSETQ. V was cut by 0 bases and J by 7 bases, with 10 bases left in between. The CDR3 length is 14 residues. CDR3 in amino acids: CASSLGGTGGELFF. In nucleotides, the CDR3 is TGCGCCAGCAGCTTGGGGGGTACCGGCGGGGAGCTGTTTTTT. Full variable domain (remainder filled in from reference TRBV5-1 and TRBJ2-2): KAGVTQTPRYLIKTRGQQVTLSCSPISGHRSVSWYQQTPGQGLQFLFEYFSETQRNKGNFPGRFSGRQFSNSRSEMNVSTLELGDSALYLCASSLGGTGGELFFGEGSRLTVL.

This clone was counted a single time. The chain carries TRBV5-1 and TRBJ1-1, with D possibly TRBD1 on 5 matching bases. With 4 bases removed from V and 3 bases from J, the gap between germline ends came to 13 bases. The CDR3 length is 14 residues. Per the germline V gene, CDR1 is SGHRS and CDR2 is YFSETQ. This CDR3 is CASSPGDLYTEAFF. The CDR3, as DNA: TGCGCCAGCAGCCCCGGGGACCTTTACACTGAAGCTTTCTTT.

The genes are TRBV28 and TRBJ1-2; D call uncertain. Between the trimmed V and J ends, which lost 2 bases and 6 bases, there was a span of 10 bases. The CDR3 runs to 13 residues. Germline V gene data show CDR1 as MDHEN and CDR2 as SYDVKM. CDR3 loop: CASSLAQRDGYTF. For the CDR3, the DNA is TGTGCCAGCAGTTTAGCACAGAGGGATGGCTACACCTTC.

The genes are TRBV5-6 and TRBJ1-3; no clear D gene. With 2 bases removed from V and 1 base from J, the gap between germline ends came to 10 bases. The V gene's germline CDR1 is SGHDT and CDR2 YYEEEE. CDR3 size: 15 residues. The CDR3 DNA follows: TGTGCCAGCAGCTTACCGGGAGTATCTGGAAACACCATATATTTT. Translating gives CASSLPGVSGNTIYF.

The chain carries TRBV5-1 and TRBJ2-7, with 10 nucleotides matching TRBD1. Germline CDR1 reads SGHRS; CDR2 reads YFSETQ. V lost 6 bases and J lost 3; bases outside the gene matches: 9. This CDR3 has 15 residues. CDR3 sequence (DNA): TGCGCCAGCACCCGAGATGGACAGGGGGGCTACGAGCAGTACTTC. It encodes CASTRDGQGGYEQYF.

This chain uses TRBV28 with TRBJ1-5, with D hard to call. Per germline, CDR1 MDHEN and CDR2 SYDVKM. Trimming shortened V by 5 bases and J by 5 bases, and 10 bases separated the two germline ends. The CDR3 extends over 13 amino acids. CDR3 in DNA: TGTGCCAGCAGTGGCAGACCTTATCAGCCCCAGCATTTT. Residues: CASSGRPYQPQHF.

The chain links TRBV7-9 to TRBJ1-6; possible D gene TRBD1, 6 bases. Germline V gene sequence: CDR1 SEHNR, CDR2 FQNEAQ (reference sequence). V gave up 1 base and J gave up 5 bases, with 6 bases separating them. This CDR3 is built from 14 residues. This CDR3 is CASSLGQDNSPLHF. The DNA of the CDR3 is TGTGCCAGCAGCTTAGGACAGGATAATTCACCCCTCCACTTT. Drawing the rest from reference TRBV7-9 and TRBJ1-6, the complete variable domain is DTGVSQNPRHKITKRGQNVTFRCDPISEHNRLYWYRQTLGQGPEFLTYFQNEAQLEKSRLLSDRFSAERPKGSFSTLEIQRTEQGDSAMYLCASSLGQDNSPLHFGNGTRLTVT.

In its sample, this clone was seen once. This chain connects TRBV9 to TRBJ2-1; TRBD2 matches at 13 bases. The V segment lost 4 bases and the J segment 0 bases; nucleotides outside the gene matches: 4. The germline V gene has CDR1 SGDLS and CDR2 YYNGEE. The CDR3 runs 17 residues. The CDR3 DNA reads TGTGCCAGCAGCCTAGGACTAGCGGGAGTCTCCTACAATGAGCAGTTCTTC. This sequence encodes CASSLGLAGVSYNEQFF.

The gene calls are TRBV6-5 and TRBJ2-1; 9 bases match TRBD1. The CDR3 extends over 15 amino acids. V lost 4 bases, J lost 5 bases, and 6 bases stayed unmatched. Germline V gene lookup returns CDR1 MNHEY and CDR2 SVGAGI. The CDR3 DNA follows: TGTGCCAGCAGTTCTCCGGGACAGGGACACAATGAGCAGTTCTTC. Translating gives CASSSPGQGHNEQFF.

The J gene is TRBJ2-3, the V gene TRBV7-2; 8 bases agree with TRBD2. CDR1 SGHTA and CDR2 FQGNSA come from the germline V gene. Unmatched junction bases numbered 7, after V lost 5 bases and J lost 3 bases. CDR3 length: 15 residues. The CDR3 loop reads CASSTVGGRTDTQYF. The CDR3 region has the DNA TGTGCCAGCAGCACCGTGGGCGGGAGGACAGATACGCAGTATTTT.

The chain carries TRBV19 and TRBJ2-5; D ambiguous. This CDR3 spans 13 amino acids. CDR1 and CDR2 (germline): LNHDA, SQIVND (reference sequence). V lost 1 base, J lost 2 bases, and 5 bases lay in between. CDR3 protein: CASSIVRQETQYF. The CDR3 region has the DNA TGTGCCAGTAGTATAGTGCGACAAGAGACCCAGTACTTC. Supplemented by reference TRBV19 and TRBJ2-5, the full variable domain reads DGGITQSPKYLFRKEGQNVTLSCEQNLNHDAMYWYRQDPGQGLRLIYYSQIVNDFQKGDIAEGYSVSREKKESFPLTVTSAQKNPTAFYLCASSIVRQETQYFGPGTRLLVL.

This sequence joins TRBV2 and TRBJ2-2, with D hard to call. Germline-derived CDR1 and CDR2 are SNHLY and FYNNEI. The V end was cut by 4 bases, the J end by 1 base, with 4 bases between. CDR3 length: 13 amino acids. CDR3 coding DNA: TGTGCCAGCAGTGTTATGAACACCGGGGAGCTGTTTTTT. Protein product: CASSVMNTGELFF. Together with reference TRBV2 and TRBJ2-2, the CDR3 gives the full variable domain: EPEVTQTPSHQVTQMGQEVILRCVPISNHLYFYWYRQILGQKVEFLVSFYNNEISEKSEIFDDQFSVERPDGSNFTLKIRSTKLEDSAMYFCASSVMNTGELFFGEGSRLTVL.

The chain's CDR3 is CATSIQQGGYGYTF. The CDR3 DNA reads as TGTGCCACCAGCATACAACAGGGGGGCTATGGCTACACCTTC. The chain has TRBV15 and TRBJ1-2; TRBD1 matches 8 bases. J gave up 4 bases and V 4 bases, and 5 bases lay outside the gene matches. The V gene's germline CDR1 is LNHNV and CDR2 YYDKDF (reference sequence). The CDR3 contains 14 residues. Drawing the rest from reference TRBV15 and TRBJ1-2, the complete variable domain is DAMVIQNPRYQVTQFGKPVTLSCSQTLNHNVMYWYQQKSSQAPKLLFHYYDKDFNNEADTPDNFQSRRPNTSFCFLDIRSPGLGDTAMYLCATSIQQGGYGYTFGSGTRLTVV.

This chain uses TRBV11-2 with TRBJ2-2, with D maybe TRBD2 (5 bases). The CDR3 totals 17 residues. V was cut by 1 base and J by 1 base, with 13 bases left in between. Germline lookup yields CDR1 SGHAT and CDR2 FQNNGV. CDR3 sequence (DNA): TGTGCCAGCAGCTTAGTCGGGGTATTGATGAACACCGGGGAGCTGTTTTTT. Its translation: CASSLVGVLMNTGELFF.

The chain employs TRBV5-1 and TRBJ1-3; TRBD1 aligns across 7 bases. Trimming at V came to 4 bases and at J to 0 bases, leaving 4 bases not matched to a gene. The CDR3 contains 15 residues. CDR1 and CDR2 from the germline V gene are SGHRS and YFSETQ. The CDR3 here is CASSVGTASGNTIYF. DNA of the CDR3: TGCGCCAGCAGCGTGGGGACAGCCTCTGGAAACACCATATATTTT.

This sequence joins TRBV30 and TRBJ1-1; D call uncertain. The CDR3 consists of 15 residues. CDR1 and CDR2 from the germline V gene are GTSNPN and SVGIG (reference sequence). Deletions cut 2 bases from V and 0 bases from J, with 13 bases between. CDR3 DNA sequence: TGTGCCTGGAGTCCACAGATCGTTATGAACACTGAAGCTTTCTTT. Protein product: CAWSPQIVMNTEAFF.